This entry is about one TCR beta chain. These data belong to a study of control samples from healthy donors and cancer patients. Clones were read by immunoSEQ multiplex PCR, and TCRdb kept only the in-frame ones, dropping some. Seen here are 40,000 or so clones, more than 85% observed once, and the top ten hold more than 20%. The CDR3 extends over 14 amino acids. CDR1 is KGHSH and CDR2 is LQKENI in the germline V gene. Germline trimming cut 1 base from V and 5 bases from J; bases unmatched to any gene: 5. The clonotype was recovered from a woman between 40 and 50 years old with head and neck cancer. Material for sequencing was PBMCs. The chain is built from TRBV18 and TRBJ2-7; 7 nucleotides line up with TRBD2. CDR3 in amino acids: CASSPHGEGHEQYF. CDR3 in DNA: TGTGCCAGCTCACCACACGGGGAGGGCCACGAGCAGTACTTC.